The T cell receptor (beta chain) under discussion was sequenced for a study of beta chain features in type 1 diabetes. Study-wide results and caveats: Moderately but significantly shorter TCRB CDR3s were found in Type 1 diabetes patients in all four CD4+ subsets. The VDJ junctions of type 1 diabetes patients carried fewer insertions and more deletions.

The investigators reverse transcribed all of the isolated RNA, so they sequenced expressed TCRB transcripts. Deep immunoSEQ sequencing covered naive, central memory and regulatory T cell samples. Some clones are missing from TCRdb's copy, which holds only in-frame ones; the method was immunoSEQ multiplex PCR. The data show approximately 120,000 clones, with 15% to 20% seen just once and 2% to 3% held by the top ten. CDR1 is ENHRY and CDR2 is SYGVKD in the germline V gene. The CDR3 runs 18 residues. With 2 bases clipped from V and 1 base from J, the junction kept 10 bases outside the gene matches. This clone was recorded at least ten times. The antigen is not known.

The chain carries TRBV10-3 and TRBJ2-3; TRBD2 agrees at 9 bases. The sample taken for sequencing was central memory CD4+ T cells from blood. The sequence was obtained from a man between 18 and 35 years old with type 1 diabetes. CDR3: CAISEGAGGPFGTDTQYF. The CDR3 region has the DNA TGTGCCATCAGTGAGGGTGCGGGGGGGCCATTTGGCACAGATACGCAGTATTTT.